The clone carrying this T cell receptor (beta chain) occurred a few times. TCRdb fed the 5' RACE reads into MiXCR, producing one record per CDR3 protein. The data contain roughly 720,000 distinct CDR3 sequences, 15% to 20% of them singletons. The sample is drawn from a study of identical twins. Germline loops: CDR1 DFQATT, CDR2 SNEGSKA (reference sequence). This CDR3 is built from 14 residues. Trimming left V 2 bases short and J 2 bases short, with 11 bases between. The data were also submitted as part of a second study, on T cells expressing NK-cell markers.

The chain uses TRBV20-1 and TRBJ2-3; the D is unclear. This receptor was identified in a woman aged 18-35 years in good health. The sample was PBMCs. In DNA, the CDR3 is TGCAGTGCTAGAAGTAAGGCCTCCACAGATACGCAGTATTTT. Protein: CSARSKASTDTQYF.